The entry below describes one T cell receptor beta chain. Its target is unknown. These data come from a study of blood T cells in healthy people across ages. Study results and caveats: Older individuals had lower TCR beta diversity per million T cells (the decline was roughly linear). There was no known CMV status for donors, so expanded clonotype changes were possibly confounded.

For the second PCR, which ran for about 6 to 11 cycles, a sample-barcoded 5' primer and a J-beta primer mix were used. Each of the samples gave a minimum of 2.5 million paired-end reads that contained CDR3. TCRdb processed the 5' RACE reads anew with MiXCR; each CDR3 protein has one entry. The data contain about 590,000 distinct CDR3 sequences, roughly 30% of them singletons. This TCR derives from a woman older than 75 in good health. The material sequenced was blood.

The CDR3 loop is CASSGNRGDSGNTIYF. For the CDR3, the DNA is TGTGCCAGCAGCGGGAACAGGGGGGACTCTGGAAACACCATATATTTT. The J gene is TRBJ1-3, the V gene TRBV6-5, with TRBD1 identical over 8 bases. The length of the CDR3 is 16 residues. Germline lookup yields CDR1 MNHEY and CDR2 SVGAGI. V gave up 6 bases and J gave up 0 bases; unmatched junction bases: 7.